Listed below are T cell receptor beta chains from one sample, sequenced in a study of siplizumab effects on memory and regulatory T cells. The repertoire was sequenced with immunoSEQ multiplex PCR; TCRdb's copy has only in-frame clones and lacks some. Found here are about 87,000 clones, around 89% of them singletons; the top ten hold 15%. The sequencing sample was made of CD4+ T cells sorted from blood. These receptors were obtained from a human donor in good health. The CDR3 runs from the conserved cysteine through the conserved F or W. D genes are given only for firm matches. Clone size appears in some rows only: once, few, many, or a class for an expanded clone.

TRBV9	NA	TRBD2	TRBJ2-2	CASSVASGSNTGELFF	TGTGCCAGCAGCGTAGCAAGCGGGAGTAATACCGGGGAGCTGTTTTTT
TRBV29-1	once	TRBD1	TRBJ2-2	CSVVRDRGSGELFF	TGCAGCGTCGTACGGGACAGGGGGTCCGGGGAGCTGTTTTTT
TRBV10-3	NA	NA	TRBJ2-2	CAISQAPGGTGELFF	TGTGCCATCAGCCAAGCCCCTGGAGGCACCGGGGAGCTGTTTTTT
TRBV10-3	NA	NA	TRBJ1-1	CAISEPHGLVGNTEAFF	TGTGCCATCAGTGAGCCCCACGGCCTGGTGGGGAACACTGAAGCTTTCTTT
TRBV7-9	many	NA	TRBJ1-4	CASSRAIRTNEKLFF	TGTGCCAGCAGCCGAGCGATCAGGACAAATGAAAAACTGTTTTTT
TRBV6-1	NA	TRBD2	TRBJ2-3	CASSVTSGSLNTQYF	TGTGCCAGCAGTGTCACTAGCGGGAGCTTGAATACGCAGTATTTT
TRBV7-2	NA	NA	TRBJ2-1	CASSLDFWGSSYNEQFF	TGTGCCAGCAGCTTAGATTTCTGGGGGAGCTCCTACAATGAGCAGTTCTTC
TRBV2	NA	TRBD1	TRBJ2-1	CASLSGTGQIAPVPSSYNEQFF	TGTGCCAGCCTTTCCGGGACAGGGCAAATAGCCCCTGTCCCCAGCTCCTACAATGAGCAGTTCTTC
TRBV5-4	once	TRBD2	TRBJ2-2	CASSSWTSGRRTGELFF	TGTGCCAGCAGCTCCTGGACTAGCGGGAGGAGGACCGGGGAGCTGTTTTTT
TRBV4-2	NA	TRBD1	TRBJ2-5	CASSQPTGDETQYF	TGTGCCAGCAGCCAACCGACAGGGGACGAGACCCAGTACTTC
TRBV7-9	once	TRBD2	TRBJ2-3	CASSTGLAGVPDTQYF	TGTGCCAGCAGCACAGGACTAGCGGGGGTCCCTGATACGCAGTATTTT
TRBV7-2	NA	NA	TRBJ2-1	CASSSSSPRSGGNEQFF	TGTGCCAGCAGCTCCAGCTCACCCAGAAGTGGGGGCAATGAGCAGTTCTTC
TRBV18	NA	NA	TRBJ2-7	CASSPPRDEYEQYF	TGTGCCAGCTCACCACCCCGGGACGAGTACGAGCAGTACTTC
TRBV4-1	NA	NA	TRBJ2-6	CASSQALSGANVLTF	TGCGCCAGCAGCCAGGCCCTTTCTGGGGCCAACGTCCTGACTTTC
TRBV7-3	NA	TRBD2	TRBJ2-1	CASSLTSVTSGTNEQFF	TGTGCCAGCAGCTTAACCTCCGTCACTAGCGGGACCAATGAGCAGTTCTTC
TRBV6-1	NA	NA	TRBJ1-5	CASSEVFWEGANPSNQPQHF	TGTGCCAGCAGTGAAGTCTTTTGGGAAGGGGCGAACCCTAGCAATCAGCCCCAGCATTTT
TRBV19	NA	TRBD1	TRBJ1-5	CASSIAQGASQPQHF	TGTGCCAGTAGTATAGCACAGGGGGCTTCCCAGCCCCAGCATTTT
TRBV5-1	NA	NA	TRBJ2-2	CASSLAVAGLTGELFF	TGCGCCAGCAGCTTGGCGGTTGCGGGGCTCACCGGGGAGCTGTTTTTT
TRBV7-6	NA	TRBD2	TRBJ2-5	CASSLPREGGETQYF	TGTGCCAGCAGCTTACCGCGGGAGGGAGGAGAGACCCAGTACTTC
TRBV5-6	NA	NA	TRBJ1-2	CASSLQGPNYGYTF	TGTGCCAGCAGCCTACAGGGTCCTAACTATGGCTACACCTTC
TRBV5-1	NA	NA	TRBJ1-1	CASSYDSNTEAFF	TGCGCCAGCAGCTACGATAGTAACACCGAAGCTTTCTTT
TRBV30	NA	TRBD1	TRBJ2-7	CAWSVLVRGWYEQYF	TGTGCCTGGAGTGTACTTGTCAGGGGGTGGTACGAGCAGTACTTC
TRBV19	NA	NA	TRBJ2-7	CASSMEASSYEQYF	TGTGCCAGTAGTATGGAGGCAAGCTCCTACGAGCAGTACTTC
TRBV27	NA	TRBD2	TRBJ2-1	CASSLSYPLSGSSYNEQFF	TGTGCCAGCAGTTTATCGTACCCTCTTAGCGGGAGCTCCTACAATGAGCAGTTCTTC
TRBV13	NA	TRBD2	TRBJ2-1	CASSPTLPQTGDLAGGYNEQFF	TGTGCCAGCAGCCCAACCCTTCCGCAGACGGGGGATCTAGCGGGAGGCTACAATGAGCAGTTCTTC
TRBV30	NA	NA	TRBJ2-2	CAWSALFSGPNRGELFF	TGTGCCTGGAGTGCCCTATTTTCGGGACCCAACCGGGGGGAGCTGTTTTTT
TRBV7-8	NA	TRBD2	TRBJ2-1	CASSWGGRATYNEQFF	TGTGCCAGCAGCTGGGGTGGGAGGGCCACCTACAATGAGCAGTTCTTC
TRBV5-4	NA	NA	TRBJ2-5	CASSLVGRETQYF	TGTGCCAGCAGCTTGGTGGGGAGGGAGACCCAGTACTTC
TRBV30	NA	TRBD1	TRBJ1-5	CAWSPYRGQPQHF	TGTGCCTGGAGTCCGTACAGGGGCCAGCCCCAGCATTTT
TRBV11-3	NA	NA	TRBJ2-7	CASSPDRNYEQYF	TGTGCCAGCAGCCCCGACAGGAACTACGAGCAGTACTTC
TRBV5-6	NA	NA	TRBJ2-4	CASSFFSGDIQYF	TGTGCCAGCAGCTTTTTTTCCGGGGACATTCAGTACTTC
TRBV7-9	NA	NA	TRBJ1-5	CASSLDVGNQPQHF	TGTGCCAGCAGCTTAGATGTGGGCAATCAGCCCCAGCATTTT
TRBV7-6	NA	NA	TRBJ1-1	CASRGGGEAFF	TGTGCCAGCCGGGGCGGTGGTGAAGCTTTCTTT
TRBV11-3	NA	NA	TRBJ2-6	CASSWGAPGANVLTF	TGTGCCAGCAGCTGGGGGGCCCCTGGGGCCAACGTCCTGACTTTC
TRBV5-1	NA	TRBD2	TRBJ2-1	CASSRGLAGALSSYNEQFF	TGCGCCAGCAGCCGGGGCCTAGCGGGAGCCCTGAGCTCCTACAATGAGCAGTTCTTC
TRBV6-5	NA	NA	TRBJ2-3	CASSYRNSDTQYF	TGTGCCAGCAGTTATAGGAATTCAGATACGCAGTATTTT
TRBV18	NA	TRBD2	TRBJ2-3	CASSSTSTDTQYF	TGTGCCAGCTCATCGACTAGCACAGATACACAGTATTTT
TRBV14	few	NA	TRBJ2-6	CASSLRDASLSGANVLTF	TGTGCCAGCAGCCTCCGGGACGCATCGTTGTCTGGGGCCAACGTCCTGACTTTC
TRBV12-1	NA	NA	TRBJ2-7	CASSFVGTGVYEQYF	TGTGCCAGCAGCTTTGTTGGGACAGGGGTCTACGAGCAGTACTTC
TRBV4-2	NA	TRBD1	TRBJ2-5	CASSQVGQGKETQYF	TGTGCCAGCAGCCAAGTGGGACAGGGGAAAGAGACCCAGTACTTC
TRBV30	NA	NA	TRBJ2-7	CAWSVGRRAYEQYF	TGTGCCTGGAGTGTAGGCCGAAGGGCCTACGAGCAGTACTTC
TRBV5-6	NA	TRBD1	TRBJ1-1	CASRSRGLRTEAFF	TGTGCCAGCAGATCGAGGGGGCTTAGGACTGAAGCTTTCTTT
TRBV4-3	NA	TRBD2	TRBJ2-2	CASSQDPPSGSYGTGELFF	TGCGCCAGCAGCCAAGATCCCCCTAGCGGGAGCTATGGGACCGGGGAGCTGTTTTTT
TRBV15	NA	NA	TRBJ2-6	CAVPRAGANVLTF	TGTGCCGTCCCTAGGGCAGGGGCCAACGTCCTGACTTTC
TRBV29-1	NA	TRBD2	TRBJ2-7	CSVEFAGGPREQYF	TGCAGCGTTGAATTTGCGGGAGGGCCGCGTGAGCAGTACTTC
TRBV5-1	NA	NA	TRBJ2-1	CASSFEREQFF	TGCGCCAGCAGCTTCGAGCGAGAGCAGTTCTTC
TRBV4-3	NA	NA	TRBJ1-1	CASSQELRAGNTEAFF	TGCGCCAGCAGCCAAGAGCTCAGGGCGGGGAACACTGAAGCTTTCTTT
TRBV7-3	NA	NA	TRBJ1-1	CAPTPNYMNTEAFF	TGTGCCCCCACACCGAACTACATGAACACTGAAGCTTTCTTT
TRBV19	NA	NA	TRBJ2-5	CASSIGAGFQETQYF	TGTGCCAGTAGTATAGGGGCAGGGTTCCAAGAGACCCAGTACTTC
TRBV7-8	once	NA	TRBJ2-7	CASSPRNYEQYF	TGTGCCAGCAGCCCTCGGAACTACGAGCAGTACTTC
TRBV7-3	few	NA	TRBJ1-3	CASSPTPPGNTIYF	TGTGCCAGCAGCCCGACTCCTCCTGGAAACACCATATATTTT
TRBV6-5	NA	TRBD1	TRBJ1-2	CASTRETGRSGYTF	TGTGCCAGCACCAGAGAGACAGGGCGAAGTGGCTACACCTTC
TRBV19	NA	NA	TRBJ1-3	CARGLSGNSGNTIYF	TGTGCCAGAGGACTGAGTGGAAACTCTGGAAACACCATATATTTT
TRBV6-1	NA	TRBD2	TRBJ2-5	CASSGLAGVQETQYF	TGTGCCAGCAGCGGACTAGCGGGAGTTCAAGAGACCCAGTACTTC
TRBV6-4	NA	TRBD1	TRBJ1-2	CASSVTGTGDYGYTF	TGTGCCAGCAGTGTTACCGGGACAGGGGACTATGGCTACACCTTC